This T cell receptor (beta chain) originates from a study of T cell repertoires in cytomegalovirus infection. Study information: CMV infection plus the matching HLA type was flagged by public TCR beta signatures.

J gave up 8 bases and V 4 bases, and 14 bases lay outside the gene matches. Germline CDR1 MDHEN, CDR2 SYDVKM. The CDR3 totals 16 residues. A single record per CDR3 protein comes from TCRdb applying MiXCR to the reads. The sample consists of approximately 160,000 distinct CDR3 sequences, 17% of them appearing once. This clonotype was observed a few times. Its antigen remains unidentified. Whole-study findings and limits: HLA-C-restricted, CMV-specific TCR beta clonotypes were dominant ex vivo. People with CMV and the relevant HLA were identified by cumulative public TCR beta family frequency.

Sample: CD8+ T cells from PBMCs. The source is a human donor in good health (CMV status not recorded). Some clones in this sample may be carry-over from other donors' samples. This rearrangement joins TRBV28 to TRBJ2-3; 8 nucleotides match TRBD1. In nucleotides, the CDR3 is TGTGCCAGCAGTTCCGACAGGGACAGGCGAAAGGTTACGCAGTATTTT. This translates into CASSSDRDRRKVTQYF.